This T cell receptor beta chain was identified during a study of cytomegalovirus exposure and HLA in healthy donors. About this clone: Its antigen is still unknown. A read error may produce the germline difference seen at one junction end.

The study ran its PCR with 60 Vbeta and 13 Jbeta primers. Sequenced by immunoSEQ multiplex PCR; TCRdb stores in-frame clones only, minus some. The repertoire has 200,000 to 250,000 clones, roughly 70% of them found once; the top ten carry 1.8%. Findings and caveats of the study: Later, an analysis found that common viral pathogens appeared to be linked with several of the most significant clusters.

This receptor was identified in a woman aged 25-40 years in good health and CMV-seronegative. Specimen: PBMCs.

This chain's CDR3 is CSSSPLIGRGVSYGYTF. CDR3 sequence (DNA): TGTTCCAGCTCCCCGCTAATCGGGAGGGGAGTGAGCTATGGCTACACCTTC. The chain uses TRBV7-9 and TRBJ1-2; tentative D call: TRBD1 (5 bases). This CDR3 spans 17 amino acids. Germline CDR1 is SEHNR and CDR2 is FQNEAQ (reference sequence).